This T cell receptor (beta chain) stems from a study of identical twins. V lost 4 bases and J lost 3; bases outside the gene matches: 6. This CDR3 region has 16 residues. From germline, CDR1 is KGHSY and CDR2 FQNENV. TCRdb redid the calling of the 5' RACE reads with MiXCR, one entry per CDR3 protein. Here the sample spans approximately 240,000 distinct CDR3 sequences, about 14% being singletons. V gene TRBV16 combines with J gene TRBJ2-7; 13 nucleotides match TRBD2. Sequenced sample: memory (CD45RO+) T cells sorted from blood. This TCR came from a young woman in good health. The DNA of the CDR3 is TGTGCCAGCAGCCGAGTCTGGACTAGCGGGAGCTACGAGCAGTACTTC. Translating gives CASSRVWTSGSYEQYF.